These 16 T cell receptor beta chains came from one sample sequenced in a study of shared clonotypes between healthy human individuals (dated by TCRdb to 2020 to 2022). Library creation used the immunoSEQ multiplex PCR assay. Not all clones reach the TCRdb copy of this immuneACCESS table, which keeps in-frame sequences only. Checked studies attribute under half of the gap to unresolved V genes and leave the rest unexplained. The sample data list 600,000 or so clones, and roughly 98% of these were observed just once. The biggest ten clones account for approximately 0.3% of the sample. CD8 naive samples were obtained by positive selection for CCR7 among CD45RO-negative cells, yielding a CD45RA+CCR7+ population from which TemRA cells were excluded. Sequencing was done on a sample of naive CD8+ T cells sorted from blood. The sample's cell subset or site label, in plain terms: CD45RA+CCR7+. The receptors shown here come from a man younger than 45 in good health.

The chain employs TRBV6-1 and TRBJ2-1, with 9 positions matching TRBD2. After removal of 5 bases from V and 9 bases from J, the junction contained 11 bases not matched to a gene. Germline lookup yields CDR1 MNHNS and CDR2 SASEGT. This CDR3 has 15 amino acids. CDR3 nucleotide sequence: TGTGCCAGCAGTCCCCGACTAGCGGAGAGAGGTGAGCAGTTCTTC. Protein product: CASSPRLAERGEQFF.

The rearrangement uses TRBV7-8 and TRBJ2-3; TRBD2 matches at 10 bases. V was clipped by 0 bases and J by 0 bases; unmatched bases: 3. The CDR3 loop spans 17 amino acids. Germline values: CDR1 SGHVS, CDR2 FQNEAQ. CDR3 protein: CASSLAIAGGSTDTQYF. CDR3 sequence (DNA): TGTGCCAGCAGCTTAGCTATAGCGGGAGGAAGCACAGATACGCAGTATTTT.

This chain connects TRBV10-3 to TRBJ2-3; 8 bases align to TRBD1. Trimming at V came to 7 bases and at J to 7 bases, leaving 7 bases not matched to a gene. There are 13 residues in the CDR3. Looked up from germline, CDR1 is ENHRY and CDR2 is SYGVKD. The CDR3 sequence is CAITEDRANTQYF. CDR3 coding DNA: TGTGCCATCACCGAGGACAGGGCGAATACGCAGTATTTT.

The chain's CDR3 is CASSQATGAPGELFF. CDR3 nucleotide sequence: TGCGCCAGCAGCCAAGCAACTGGGGCGCCTGGGGAGCTGTTTTTT. The V gene is TRBV4-1, the J gene TRBJ2-2, with D possibly being TRBD1 (5 bases). This CDR3 region has 15 residues. In germline, CDR1 is MGHRA, CDR2 YSYEKL. Deletions cut 1 base from V and 8 bases from J, with 14 bases between.

This chain connects TRBV7-9 to TRBJ1-4; 9 nucleotides line up with TRBD1. The CDR3 runs to 16 residues. CDR1 and CDR2 from the germline V gene are SEHNR and FQNEAQ (reference sequence). With 8 bases clipped from V and 4 bases from J, the junction kept 11 bases outside the gene matches. CDR3 sequence (DNA): TGTGCCAGCTTACCTGGACAGGGGCATCTTAATGAAAAACTGTTTTTT. It is translated as CASLPGQGHLNEKLFF.

The chain links TRBV7-9 to TRBJ2-1; TRBD1 matches at 7 bases. CDR3 size: 15 residues. V dropped 5 bases and J dropped 5; count of bases not matched to a gene: 9. CDR1 and CDR2 from the germline V gene are SEHNR and FQNEAQ (reference sequence). The CDR3 DNA reads TGTGCCAGCAGCCGCCGACAGGGAGACGACAATGAGCAGTTCTTC. As protein: CASSRRQGDDNEQFF.

The V gene is TRBV28, the J gene TRBJ2-7; the D gene is possibly TRBD1 (6 bases). This CDR3 region has 14 residues. The ends were cut back, 4 bases at V and 7 bases at J, with 17 bases in the middle. Per germline, CDR1 MDHEN and CDR2 SYDVKM. The CDR3 region has the DNA TGTGCCAGCAGTTCCGCCGGGACAACGGGGGAGCAGTACTTC. Translation: CASSSAGTTGEQYF.

This chain connects TRBV29-1 to TRBJ2-3, with D perhaps TRBD1 (5 bases). V was clipped by 6 bases and J by 5 bases, with 6 bases between them. CDR1 is SQVTM and CDR2 is ANQGSEA in the germline V gene. This CDR3 has 10 amino acids. CDR3 protein: CSVQGDTQYF. CDR3 in DNA: TGCAGCGTGCAGGGAGATACGCAGTATTTT.

This chain links TRBV11-2 with TRBJ2-1; TRBD2 aligns across 8 bases. This CDR3 region has 17 residues. V was pared by 5 bases and J by 0 bases, with 9 bases of the junction left unmatched. The V gene's germline CDR1 is SGHAT and CDR2 FQNNGV. In DNA form, the CDR3 reads TGTGCCAGCAGCGACAAACTAGCGGTAATCTCCTACAATGAGCAGTTCTTC. Protein: CASSDKLAVISYNEQFF.

The V call is TRBV5-6, the J call TRBJ1-5; D is uncertain. Germline V lookup: CDR1 SGHDT, CDR2 YYEEEE. The ends were cut back, 2 bases at V and 0 bases at J, with 9 bases in the middle. CDR3 size: 15 residues. The CDR3 nucleotides are TGTGCCAGCAGCTTAACGGGGAATAGCAATCAGCCCCAGCATTTT. Residues: CASSLTGNSNQPQHF.

The V and J genes are TRBV6-1 and TRBJ1-4; TRBD1 is a possible D gene (5 bases). Germline lookup yields CDR1 MNHNS and CDR2 SASEGT. CDR3 length: 17 residues. Trimming cost V 2 bases and J 6 bases, with 19 bases left between them. CDR3 sequence (DNA): TGTGCCAGCAGTGAACCCTCCCCCACAGGTTTTTATGAAAAACTGTTTTTT. Its translation is CASSEPSPTGFYEKLFF.

The chain joins TRBV2 to TRBJ2-5; no reliable D call. The CDR3 is 13 residues long. The V end was cut by 6 bases, the J end by 5 bases, with 13 bases between. CDR1 SNHLY and CDR2 FYNNEI come from the germline V gene. Here the CDR3 DNA reads TGTGCCAGCAGGTATCTAGGAACTGAGACCCAGTACTTC. Amino acids: CASRYLGTETQYF.

In regard to this clone: Other DNA sequences from this sample encode an identical CDR3 as well. CDR3 sequence (DNA): TGTGCCAGCAGCTTAGGACAGGGGACTTACGAGCAGTACTTC. Translation: CASSLGQGTYEQYF. The J gene is TRBJ2-7, the V gene TRBV27; TRBD1 aligns across 9 bases. This CDR3 comprises 14 residues. CDR1 and CDR2 (germline): MNHEY, SMNVEV (reference sequence). The trim removed 6 bases at V and 4 bases at J, leaving 7 bases unmatched.

The V and J genes are TRBV27 and TRBJ1-1, with D unclear. CDR1 and CDR2 from the germline V gene are MNHEY and SMNVEV (reference sequence). The CDR3 is 14 amino acids. Trimming took 6 bases from V and 7 from J, leaving 18 bases between them. CDR3 DNA sequence: TGTGCCAGCAGGACCATACTACTTAGGGATGAAGCTTTCTTT. This translates into CASRTILLRDEAFF.

The V call is TRBV2, the J call TRBJ2-7; no definite D call. This CDR3 has 11 amino acids. The V end was cut by 5 bases, the J end by 0 bases, with 2 bases between. Per germline, CDR1 SNHLY and CDR2 FYNNEI. The chain's CDR3 is CASSSSYEQYF. The CDR3 DNA sequence: TGTGCCAGCAGTTCCTCCTACGAGCAGTACTTC.

The V and J genes are TRBV27 and TRBJ1-5, with D possibly matching TRBD1 (5 bases). This CDR3 has 15 residues. Germline assignment: CDR1 MNHEY and CDR2 SMNVEV (reference sequence). The germline V and J ends were trimmed by 4 bases and 4 bases, with 14 bases remaining between them. As DNA, the CDR3 is TGTGCCAGCAGTTCCCTCTTCGGGGCGAATCAGCCCCAGCATTTT. This gives the protein CASSSLFGANQPQHF.